This note documents a single T cell receptor (beta chain) sequence. The V gene's germline CDR1 is SEHNR and CDR2 FQNEAQ (reference sequence). The CDR3 is 19 amino acids. V was pared by 2 bases and J by 0 bases, with 10 bases of the junction left unmatched. The data stem from a study of CD8 T cells in Susac syndrome. Random hexamers primed reverse transcription of about 0.5 to 1 ug RNA. TCRdb ran MiXCR on the immunoSEQ multiplex PCR reads and lists one entry per CDR3 protein. The sample shows roughly 180,000 distinct CDR3 sequences, roughly 94% of them seen only once. The TCR comes from a human donor in good health. The chain joins TRBV7-9 to TRBJ2-2; 9 nucleotides match TRBD2. Sequencing was done on a sample of CD4+ T cells from PBMCs. The CDR3 here is CASSLRVAGGPSNTGELFF. CDR3 DNA: TGTGCCAGCAGCTTAAGGGTTGCGGGAGGGCCCTCGAACACCGGGGAGCTGTTTTTT.